The 27 T cell receptor beta chains listed next were all sequenced from one sample in a study of T cell responses to AZD1222 COVID-19 vaccine. Profiling relied on immunoSEQ multiplex PCR, and the TCRdb table lists in-frame clones only, not all of them. The table lists 100,000 to 150,000 clones, around 83% of them singletons, with about 28% in the top ten. The sequencing here drew on peripheral blood, taken 28 days after the second AZD1222 dose. Every receptor here comes from an adult who received the AZD1222 COVID-19 vaccine.

V is TRBV28 and J is TRBJ1-2; D call uncertain. Trimming took 11 bases from V and 0 from J, leaving 16 bases between them. This CDR3 is built from 14 residues. Per the germline V gene, CDR1 is MDHEN and CDR2 is SYDVKM. CDR3 loop: CAAGSGRTNYGYTF. DNA for the CDR3: TGTGCCGCCGGTTCAGGCCGCACTAACTATGGCTACACCTTC.

V and J are TRBV5-1 and TRBJ1-1, with 9 bases fitting TRBD1. The V segment lost 7 bases and the J segment 1 base; nucleotides outside the gene matches: 11. Germline CDR1 and CDR2: SGHRS and YFSETQ. There are 16 residues in the CDR3. CDR3 bases: TGCGCCAGCGGGGTACAGGGGGCTGGTGGGAACACTGAAGCTTTCTTT. This encodes CASGVQGAGGNTEAFF.

V is TRBV5-8 and J is TRBJ2-7, with 11 positions matching TRBD1. Looked up from germline, CDR1 is SGHTS and CDR2 is YDEGEE. The CDR3 is 14 residues long. V gave up 4 bases and J gave up 5 bases; unmatched junction bases: 5. The CDR3 spells CASSRDRGRHEQYF. In nucleotides, the CDR3 is TGTGCCAGCAGCCGGGACAGGGGGAGGCACGAGCAGTACTTC.

This sequence joins TRBV19 and TRBJ1-5; 7 bases match TRBD1. Losses at the gene ends were 5 bases for V and 2 bases for J; bases not matched to a gene: 6. CDR1 LNHDA and CDR2 SQIVND come from the germline V gene (reference sequence). The CDR3 is made up of 15 amino acids. CDR3 DNA sequence: TGTGCCAGTAGTTCAGACAGGGTGGGCAATCAGCCCCAGCATTTT. Its protein is CASSSDRVGNQPQHF.

V usage is TRBV5-1 and J usage is TRBJ2-5; D is ambiguous. Deletions cut 4 bases from V and 4 bases from J, with 11 bases between. Germline V gives CDR1 SGHRS, CDR2 YFSETQ. CDR3 size: 13 residues. The DNA of the CDR3 is TGCGCCAGCAGCCCCACCATGTCAGAGACCCAGTACTTC. It is translated as CASSPTMSETQYF.

This chain uses TRBV3-1 (or the pseudogene TRBV3-2) with TRBJ1-1; tentative D call: TRBD1 (5 bases). CDR1 LGHDT and CDR2 YNNKEL come from the germline V gene (reference sequence). Trimming stripped 2 bases from V and 0 bases from J, with 7 bases between. The CDR3 is made up of 14 amino acids. The CDR3 is CASSQLGVNTEAFF. Written as DNA, the CDR3 is TGTGCCAGCAGCCAATTAGGGGTGAACACTGAAGCTTTCTTT.

This clone has just one count. The V gene is TRBV6-2 or TRBV6-3, the J gene TRBJ2-1, with D possibly being TRBD1 (6 bases). V lost 4 bases and J 9 bases, leaving 19 bases between the germline ends. The CDR3 loop spans 15 amino acids. Germline values: CDR1 MNHEY, CDR2 SVGEGT. The CDR3 sequence is CASSSFTDTRGEQFF. CDR3 DNA sequence: TGTGCCAGCAGTTCCTTTACGGACACCAGGGGTGAGCAGTTCTTC.

For this clone: A read error may produce the germline difference seen at one junction end. The chain carries TRBV7-7 and TRBJ1-4, with TRBD1 identical over 8 bases. Germline-derived CDR1 and CDR2 are SSHAT and FNYEAQ (reference sequence). The length of the CDR3 is 21 residues. CDR3 loop: CASSLETTDLDRARVGEKLFF. In DNA form, the CDR3 reads TGTGCTAGCAGCTTAGAGACCACGGATCTGGACAGGGCACGTGTTGGGGAAAAACTGTTTTTT.

The chain carries TRBV28 and TRBJ1-4, with D maybe TRBD1 (6 bases). Germline V CDR1 and CDR2: MDHEN, SYDVKM. The CDR3 extends over 15 amino acids. Deletions cut 2 bases from V and 8 bases from J, with 15 bases between. CDR3 bases: TGTGCCAGCAGTTTAGGACAGCTGAGGTACGAAAAACTGTTTTTT. It specifies CASSLGQLRYEKLFF.

The V call is TRBV19, the J call TRBJ1-5; maybe TRBD1 (6 bases). The CDR3 covers 14 residues. V was pared by 4 bases and J by 7 bases, with 14 bases between. Germline V gene lookup returns CDR1 LNHDA and CDR2 SQIVND (reference sequence). In DNA form, the CDR3 reads TGTGCCAGTAGTAGGGGGCGGGAGGAACAGCCCCAGCATTTT. This encodes CASSRGREEQPQHF.

The chain combines TRBV7-9 with TRBJ1-4; D is ambiguous. V dropped 1 base and J dropped 3 bases, with 9 bases sitting between them. From germline, CDR1 is SEHNR and CDR2 FQNEAQ (reference sequence). The CDR3 is 15 residues long. DNA for the CDR3: TGTGCCAGCAGCTTAGTGGAGGGTTCTAATGAAAAACTGTTTTTT. Amino acids: CASSLVEGSNEKLFF.

This clone has just one count. V is TRBV27 and J is TRBJ2-1; D is unresolved. Trimming took off 6 bases at V and 0 bases at J, with 12 bases between the two ends. The CDR3 extends over 15 amino acids. Germline assignment: CDR1 MNHEY and CDR2 SMNVEV (reference sequence). The DNA for the CDR3 is TGTGCCAGCAGGCACGGACGGAGCTCCTACAATGAGCAGTTCTTC. Its protein is CASRHGRSSYNEQFF.

V and J are TRBV21-1 and TRBJ1-2. TRBV21-1 counts as a pseudogene. This CDR3 has 13 residues. DNA for the CDR3: TGTGCCAGCTTTCTTGGGCGGCACTGGGGCTACACCTTC. Its protein product is CASFLGRHWGYTF.

The chain employs TRBV5-1 and TRBJ1-1, with TRBD1 identical over 7 bases. Germline loops: CDR1 SGHRS, CDR2 YFSETQ. Trimming at V came to 6 bases and at J to 6 bases, leaving 11 bases not matched to a gene. This CDR3 spans 14 amino acids. CDR3 in amino acids: CASTGLMTGSEAFF. As DNA, the CDR3 is TGCGCCAGCACAGGTCTGATGACAGGGTCTGAAGCTTTCTTT.

The chain carries TRBV15 and TRBJ2-5; D possibly corresponds to TRBD2 (5 bases). The CDR3 sequence is 15 residues long. The germline V gene has CDR1 LNHNV and CDR2 YYDKDF (reference sequence). V was shortened by 3 bases and J by 3 bases, with 14 bases between the two germline ends. Here the CDR3 reads CATSRALEVEETQYF. CDR3 DNA: TGTGCCACCAGCAGGGCGTTGGAGGTTGAAGAGACCCAGTACTTC.

This clone showed up just a few times. V and J are TRBV12-3 or TRBV12-4 and TRBJ1-5, with 8 bases aligning to TRBD1. The CDR3 has 13 amino acids. The V segment lost 6 bases and the J segment 4 bases; nucleotides outside the gene matches: 2. As DNA, the CDR3 is TGTGCCAGCAGCACAGGGGGTAATCAGCCCCAGCATTTT. Amino acids: CASSTGGNQPQHF.

This chain uses TRBV11-2 with TRBJ2-3; TRBD1 aligns across 7 bases. V lost 0 bases, J lost 2 bases, and 5 bases stayed unmatched. The CDR3 length is 16 residues. Germline CDR1 SGHAT, CDR2 FQNNGV. DNA for the CDR3: TGTGCCAGCAGCTTAGAGGCAGGGGGAATCACAGATACGCAGTATTTT. It specifies CASSLEAGGITDTQYF.

V gene TRBV6-5 combines with J gene TRBJ2-3; D remains ambiguous. Looked up from germline, CDR1 is MNHEY and CDR2 is SVGAGI. The length of the CDR3 is 11 residues. With 11 bases removed from V and 6 bases from J, the gap between germline ends came to 12 bases. The CDR3 DNA is TGTGCCTCCCGGGTAACGGATACGCAGTATTTT. The encoded protein is CASRVTDTQYF.

The rearrangement uses TRBV6-2 or TRBV6-3 and TRBJ1-2, with 11 bases that match TRBD1. This CDR3 is built from 15 residues. The V segment lost 4 bases and the J segment 8 bases; nucleotides outside the gene matches: 9. Germline CDR1 reads MNHEY; CDR2 reads SVGEGT. CDR3 in amino acids: CASSLRTGGVRGYTF. The CDR3 nucleotides read TGTGCCAGCAGTTTACGGACAGGGGGCGTTCGAGGCTACACCTTC.

This chain uses TRBV7-9 with TRBJ2-7; maybe TRBD2 (5 bases). The V end lost 1 base, the J end lost 0 bases, and 13 bases lay between the germline ends. Looked up from germline, CDR1 is SEHNR and CDR2 is FQNEAQ (reference sequence). The CDR3 has 16 residues. The CDR3 here is CASSLGGSLSSYEQYF. Written as DNA, the CDR3 is TGTGCCAGCAGCTTAGGAGGGTCCCTAAGCTCCTACGAGCAGTACTTC.

The chain recombines TRBV19 with TRBJ1-6, with TRBD1 matching over 8 bases. Germline V gene lookup returns CDR1 LNHDA and CDR2 SQIVND (reference sequence). The ends lost 5 bases at V and 9 bases at J; junction bases unmatched: 12. The CDR3 sequence is 16 residues long. This CDR3 is CASSFGTGEVSSPLHF. CDR3 coding DNA: TGTGCCAGTAGTTTTGGGACAGGAGAAGTGAGTTCACCCCTCCACTTT.

In regard to this clone: This specimen includes other DNA sequences encoding the same CDR3. The chain employs TRBV12-3 or TRBV12-4 and TRBJ1-1; no reliable D call. The CDR3 has 11 residues. Trimming pared 3 bases from V and 8 bases from J, leaving 7 bases between. Here the CDR3 reads CASSFGTEAFF. The CDR3 DNA reads TGTGCCAGCAGTTTTGGAACAGAAGCTTTCTTT.

The V and J genes are TRBV5-1 and TRBJ1-2; weak D call: TRBD1 (5 bases). Trimming left V 3 bases short and J 7 bases short, with 13 bases between. CDR1 and CDR2 (germline): SGHRS, YFSETQ. CDR3 length: 13 residues. In nucleotides, the CDR3 is TGCGCCAGCAGCTATTACACCGGGGGTGGCTACACCTTC. Translated, it gives CASSYYTGGGYTF.

V and J are TRBV5-6 and TRBJ1-2; 9 positions agree with TRBD1. Germline lookup yields CDR1 SGHDT and CDR2 YYEEEE. After removal of 0 bases from V and 8 bases from J, the junction contained 14 bases not matched to a gene. The CDR3 has 17 residues. The CDR3 DNA reads as TGTGCCAGCAGCTTGGGGGGGACAGGGACTTTTGTTGTCGGCTACACCTTC. Residues: CASSLGGTGTFVVGYTF.

The V call is TRBV28, the J call TRBJ2-7; D may be TRBD2 (5 bases). This CDR3 spans 16 amino acids. CDR1 and CDR2 from the germline V gene are MDHEN and SYDVKM. Between the trimmed V and J ends, which lost 3 bases and 5 bases, there was a span of 20 bases. For the CDR3, the DNA is TGTGCCAGCAGTTTTCTGAGGGCCTCCCGGCGGAACGAGCAGTACTTC. Its translation is CASSFLRASRRNEQYF.

To note about this clone: The germline gene is not matched at one end of the junction; a read error may be the cause. The J gene is TRBJ1-2, the V gene TRBV5-1; 7 nucleotides line up with TRBD1. This CDR3 contains 13 residues. Germline V gene lookup returns CDR1 SGHRS and CDR2 YFSETQ. The CDR3 DNA follows: TGCGCCAGCAGCTTGGAGGGACAGTCCTCGGGTTACTTC. This encodes CASSLEGQSSGYF.

The chain couples TRBV24-1 to TRBJ2-5; 11 bases line up with TRBD2. Trimming at V came to 2 bases and at J to 5 bases, leaving 9 bases not matched to a gene. Germline-derived CDR1 and CDR2 are KGHDR and SFDVKD. The CDR3 has 17 residues. CDR3 protein: CATSDYLAGGFRETQYF. CDR3 DNA sequence: TGTGCCACCAGTGATTATCTAGCGGGGGGCTTTCGCGAGACCCAGTACTTC.